Listed below are T cell receptor beta chains from one sample, sequenced in a study of blood T cell repertoires in acute mononucleosis. Profiling relied on immunoSEQ multiplex PCR, and the TCRdb table lists in-frame clones only, not all of them. The sample consists of approximately 2,000 clones, under 30% of them appearing once. Material: EBV YVL epitope tetramer+ CD8+ T cells sorted from PBMCs, obtained during acute infectious mononucleosis. Receptors were obtained from a man younger than 30 with infectious mononucleosis caused by EBV. Each CDR3 is given with its conserved first and last residue. The order of the fields is D gene, clone size, V gene, J gene, CDR3 DNA, CDR3 protein. D genes are given only for firm matches. Rows may omit the clone size; those that give it use once, few, many or a size class.

NA	NA	TRBV14	TRBJ2-1	TGTGCCAGCAGTATCTACAATGAGCAGTTCTTC	CASSIYNEQFF
NA	NA	TRBV6-5	TRBJ2-1	TGTGCCAGCAGTGCCCTACTTGGGTCAGCGTCGACGCAGTTCTTC	CASSALLGSASTQFF
TRBD2	NA	TRBV7-3	TRBJ2-7	TGTGCCAGCAGCCCAGCGGGGGGGTACGAGCAGTACTTC	CASSPAGGYEQYF
NA	few	TRBV23-1	TRBJ2-4	TGCGCCAGCAGTCAATCTAAGGTTGATGGGGCAGTAAAACATCAGTACTTC	CASSQSKVDGAVKHQYF
NA	NA	TRBV7-3	TRBJ2-3	TGTGCCAGCAGAGATCTCCCACACCCATCTCCCCCGCTAGGCGGCGCAGATACGCAGTATTTT	CASRDLPHPSPPLGGADTQYF
NA	NA	TRBV6-1	TRBJ2-3	TGTGCCAGCAGTGAACTAATTGGGTCAGCGTCGACGCAGTATTTT	CASSELIGSASTQYF
NA	medium-sized	TRBV28	TRBJ2-7	TGTGCCAGCAGTTTCACCCGAAGTATGACAGTCTCCTACGAGCAGTACTTC	CASSFTRSMTVSYEQYF
TRBD1	NA	TRBV7-2	TRBJ2-5	TGTGCCAGCAGCGACCCCCGGGACAGGGTGGGGGAGACCCAGTACTTC	CASSDPRDRVGETQYF
TRBD1	NA	TRBV28	TRBJ2-1	TGTGCCTGGAGTGGTGACAGGGGCTCCTACAATGAGCAGTTCTTC	CAWSGDRGSYNEQFF
NA	few	TRBV6-4	TRBJ2-1	TGTGCCACCAGTGACGCCCATGTCAATGAGCAGTTCTTC	CATSDAHVNEQFF
NA	NA	TRBV6-1	TRBJ1-5	TGTGCCAGCAGAGCCCTGCCGGAGTGCGGCCAGCCCCAGCATTTT	CASRALPECGQPQHF
NA	medium-sized	TRBV27	TRBJ2-7	TGTGCCAGCAGTTTATACTTAGGGGGGGCCTACGAGCAGTACTTC	CASSLYLGGAYEQYF
NA	NA	TRBV5-6	TRBJ2-7	TGTGCCAGCAGCTTGTACAGCTACGAGCAGTACTTC	CASSLYSYEQYF
TRBD1	NA	TRBV30	TRBJ2-1	TGTGCCTGGAGTGGTGACAGGGGCTCCTACAATGAGCAGTTCTTC	CAWSGDRGSYNEQFF
NA	NA	TRBV6-5	TRBJ2-2	TGTGCCAGCAGTTTAATACTAGCCCTTAACACCGGGGAGCTGTTTTTT	CASSLILALNTGELFF
TRBD2	few	TRBV28	TRBJ2-1	TGTGCCGGCAATAGCGGGAGCGCCTACAATGAGCAGTTCTTC	CAGNSGSAYNEQFF
NA	many	TRBV28	TRBJ2-1	TGTGCCAGCAGTCTAAGTTGGGATGAGCAGTTCTTC	CASSLSWDEQFF
TRBD2	NA	TRBV9	TRBJ2-5	TGTGCCAGCAGCGTGGGGGCAGTTGGGACTAGCGGGACAAGAGACCAGTACTTC	CASSVGAVGTSGTRDQYF
TRBD1	NA	TRBV27	TRBJ2-3	TGTGCCAGCAGCTTGGACCTTGGACAGGGAACAGATACGCAGTATTTT	CASSLDLGQGTDTQYF
TRBD2	NA	TRBV6-6	TRBJ2-1	TGTGCCAGCAGATCCCTACTCGGACTAGCGGCCGAGCAGTTCTTC	CASRSLLGLAAEQFF
NA	NA	TRBV6-5	TRBJ2-4	TGTGCCAGCAGTGCTCAGGGGGGCAAAAACATTCAGTACTTC	CASSAQGGKNIQYF
NA	many	TRBV28	TRBJ2-1	TGTGCCAGCGCCGGGACACTCTACAATGAGCAGTTCTTC	CASAGTLYNEQFF
NA	NA	TRBV27	TRBJ2-1	TGTGCCACCAGTGACGCCCATGTCAATGAGCAGTTCTTC	CATSDAHVNEQFF
NA	many	TRBV9	TRBJ2-2	TGTGCCAGCAGACAAACGTCCGGGGAGCTGTTTTTT	CASRQTSGELFF
NA	NA	TRBV28	TRBJ2-3	TGTGCCAGCAGTTTATTAGATACGCAGTATTTT	CASSLLDTQYF
NA	many	TRBV10-3	TRBJ2-1	TGTGCCAGCAGTATCTACAATGAGCAGTTCTTC	CASSIYNEQFF
TRBD2	few	TRBV5-1	TRBJ2-5	TGTGCCAGCAGCTTTTTCAGCGGGAGTGGAGAGACCCAGTACTTC	CASSFFSGSGETQYF
NA	NA	TRBV25-1	TRBJ2-1	TGTGCCAGCAGTGATTTCCGACATTTTGACAATGAGCTGTTCTTC	CASSDFRHFDNELFF
NA	NA	TRBV6-5	TRBJ2-3	TGTGCCAGCAGTGCCCTACTTGGGTCACGTCGACGTTATTTT	CASSALLGSRRRYF
NA	few	TRBV25-1	TRBJ2-1	TGTGCCAGCAGCCCGAATACGATGAGCTCCTACAATGAGCAGTTCTTC	CASSPNTMSSYNEQFF
NA	NA	TRBV5-6	TRBJ2-1	TGTGCCAGCAGTTTATATTCCAGTGAGCAGTTCTTC	CASSLYSSEQFF
NA	medium-sized	TRBV10-3	TRBJ2-1	TGTGCCATCACCGCGGACAGAACCTCCTACAATGAGCAGTTCTTC	CAITADRTSYNEQFF
NA	NA	TRBV28	TRBJ2-3	NA	CASSFRVGTSQIRSIF
TRBD2	medium-sized	TRBV4-3	TRBJ2-5	TGCGCCAGCAGCCCAGCGAGGGAGCGGGAAGTCGAGACCCAGTACTTC	CASSPAREREVETQYF
NA	NA	TRBV11-2	TRBJ2-7	TGTGCCAGCAGCTTGGATGGGGCGGAAGGGTCCTACGAGCAGTACTTC	CASSLDGAEGSYEQYF
TRBD1	few	TRBV5-6	TRBJ2-7	TGTGCCAGCAGCCCCAGACAGGGAACCTACGAGCAGTACTTC	CASSPRQGTYEQYF
NA	many	TRBV6-4	TRBJ2-5	TGTGCCAGCAGTCCGGACGCCTCCAGGGTCCAAGAGACCCAGTACTTC	CASSPDASRVQETQYF
NA	NA	TRBV27	TRBJ2-7	TGTGTGAGCAGTTTATACTTAGGGGGGGCCTACGAGCAGTACTTC	CVSSLYLGGAYEQYF
NA	few	TRBV7-3	TRBJ2-3	TGTGCCAGCAGTTTAGCGCTGGCCAACGTAAACACAGATACGCAGTATTTT	CASSLALANVNTDTQYF
TRBD2	few	TRBV7-3	TRBJ2-1	TGTGCCAGCAGATCCCTACTCGGACTAGCGGCCGAGCAGTTCTTC	CASRSLLGLAAEQFF
TRBD2	NA	TRBV28	TRBJ2-3	TGTGCCAGCAGTGCTAGCGGGAGCACAGATACGCAGTATTTT	CASSASGSTDTQYF
TRBD2	NA	TRBV5-8	TRBJ2-7	TGTGCCAGCAGCCAAGATACTAGCGGGAGAGCCGAGCAGTACTTC	CASSQDTSGRAEQYF
NA	many	TRBV7-3	TRBJ2-2	TGCGCCAGCAGCCAAGATCAGGGAACAGGGGAGCTGTTTTTT	CASSQDQGTGELFF